The 12 T cell receptor beta chains presented below share a single source sample, sequenced in a study of blood T cell repertoires in COVID-19. Libraries were prepared by immunoSEQ multiplex PCR; TCRdb keeps only in-frame clonotypes and omits some of them. The data contain a few hundred thousand clones, roughly 86% of them seen just once; the ten biggest clones take up around 8.9%. What was sequenced was PBMCs or T cells enriched from blood (not recorded which). These receptors were collected from a woman aged 18-29 years who had recovered from COVID-19.

The chain uses TRBV27 and TRBJ1-2; the D is unclear. Trimming cost V 4 bases and J 8 bases, with 14 bases left between them. The CDR3 length is 13 residues. Germline lookup yields CDR1 MNHEY and CDR2 SMNVEV (reference sequence). CDR3 region: CASSSVLQRGYTF. CDR3 nucleotides: TGTGCCAGCAGTTCCGTACTACAAAGGGGCTACACCTTC.

The chain recombines TRBV2 with TRBJ2-3, with 9 bases that match TRBD1. The V gene's germline CDR1 is SNHLY and CDR2 FYNNEI. This CDR3 has 15 residues. J lost 5 bases, V lost 7 bases, and 10 bases had no gene match. This chain's CDR3 is CASITDRGRIDTQYF. The CDR3 DNA reads TGTGCCAGCATAACGGACAGGGGAAGGATAGATACGCAGTATTTT.

The chain has TRBV28 and TRBJ1-2; D unresolved. With 5 bases removed from V and 2 bases from J, the gap between germline ends came to 9 bases. The germline CDR1 and CDR2 sequences are MDHEN and SYDVKM. This CDR3 has 13 amino acids. Written as DNA, the CDR3 is TGTGCCAGCAGTCAGACACGCAACTATGGCTACACCTTC. This gives the protein CASSQTRNYGYTF.

A remark on this clone: A read error may account for a junction end that differs from germline. V is TRBV30 and J is TRBJ1-1; D unresolved. The CDR3 spans 11 residues. CDR1 is GTSNPN, CDR2 SVGIG, per germline (reference sequence). The CDR3 DNA follows: TGCGGGGTCCACCTAAACACTGAAGCTTTCTTT. Protein sequence: CGVHLNTEAFF.

The chain combines TRBV4-1 with TRBJ2-3, with a tentative D call TRBD2 (6 bases). V was trimmed by 5 bases and J by 0 bases, leaving 15 bases between them. This CDR3 contains 16 residues. Germline-derived CDR1 and CDR2 are MGHRA and YSYEKL. The CDR3 reads CASSVQMAGSTDTQYF. The DNA of the CDR3 is TGCGCCAGCAGCGTTCAGATGGCGGGAAGCACAGATACGCAGTATTTT.

The chain is built from TRBV30 and TRBJ2-5; 8 bases agree with TRBD1. V gave up 1 base and J gave up 0 bases; unmatched junction bases: 7. CDR1 and CDR2 (germline): GTSNPN, SVGIG (reference sequence). This CDR3 is 16 amino acids long. CDR3 loop: CAWSGPGGIDQETQYF. For the CDR3, the DNA is TGTGCCTGGAGTGGCCCAGGGGGCATTGACCAAGAGACCCAGTACTTC.

This clone was detected only once. V usage is TRBV19 and J usage is TRBJ2-3; D not certain. The germline V gene has CDR1 LNHDA and CDR2 SQIVND (reference sequence). V was trimmed by 3 bases and J by 6 bases, leaving 16 bases between them. This CDR3 has 15 residues. CDR3 sequence: CASSMRRRQTDTQYF. CDR3 in DNA: TGTGCCAGTAGTATGAGGCGCCGGCAGACCGATACGCAGTATTTT. The full variable domain, with the rest looked up from reference TRBV19 and TRBJ2-3, is DGGITQSPKYLFRKEGQNVTLSCEQNLNHDAMYWYRQDPGQGLRLIYYSQIVNDFQKGDIAEGYSVSREKKESFPLTVTSAQKNPTAFYLCASSMRRRQTDTQYFGPGTRLTVL.

The chain carries TRBV4-3 and TRBJ2-7, with D possibly TRBD1 on 5 matching bases. The germline V gene has CDR1 LGHNA and CDR2 YSLEER. The CDR3 is made up of 17 amino acids. Deletions cut 0 bases from V and 1 base from J, with 16 bases between. The CDR3 reads CASSQDVGRAKSYEQYF. Here the CDR3 DNA reads TGCGCCAGCAGCCAAGATGTCGGCAGGGCGAAGTCCTACGAGCAGTACTTC.

The chain links TRBV4-1 to TRBJ1-4; 9 nucleotides align to TRBD1. Germline values: CDR1 MGHRA, CDR2 YSYEKL. The CDR3 has 16 residues. Germline trimming cut 3 bases from V and 6 bases from J; bases unmatched to any gene: 8. The CDR3 loop is CASSQGTGIGYEKLFF. CDR3 nucleotides: TGCGCCAGCAGCCAGGGGACAGGGATCGGGTATGAAAAACTGTTTTTT.

This chain joins TRBV18 and TRBJ1-1; unclear D gene. Germline CDR1 reads KGHSH; CDR2 reads LQKENI. CDR3 length: 14 residues. V shed 4 bases and J shed 1 base, with 10 bases lying between them. The CDR3: CASSRATRNTEAFF. CDR3 coding DNA: TGTGCCAGCTCACGCGCGACAAGGAACACTGAAGCTTTCTTT.

This clone was observed a handful of times. The chain combines TRBV7-2 with TRBJ2-7; TRBD1 matches 10 bases. V was pared by 5 bases and J by 7 bases, with 11 bases of the junction left unmatched. CDR3 size: 15 residues. Per germline, CDR1 SGHTA and CDR2 FQGNSA. DNA of the CDR3: TGTGCCAGCAGCGCAACGACAGGGGGCACGGGGGAGCAGTACTTC. Its protein product is CASSATTGGTGEQYF.

The chain uses TRBV19 and TRBJ2-1; 7 nucleotides match TRBD2. This CDR3 spans 15 amino acids. After removal of 5 bases from V and 7 bases from J, the junction contained 11 bases not matched to a gene. Germline V gene sequence: CDR1 LNHDA, CDR2 SQIVND (reference sequence). The CDR3 loop reads CASSPRTRNSNEQFF. In DNA, the CDR3 is TGTGCCAGTAGTCCCAGGACTAGAAATTCTAATGAGCAGTTCTTC.